Listed below are T cell receptor beta chains from one sample, sequenced in a study of cytotoxic CD8 clonotypes in ibrutinib-treated CLL. Repertoires were generated with immunoSEQ multiplex PCR, while TCRdb's copy carries only in-frame clones and drops some. The table records tens of thousands of clones, 78% of them present only once. The source was PBMCs, collected before ibrutinib treatment. These receptors were obtained from a human donor with chronic lymphocytic leukemia. Both conserved end residues are part of each CDR3. A D gene is named only where the DNA matches it firmly. The size field is filled for only some rows; it gives once, few, many or a size class.

cdr3_nt: TGTGCCAGCATACAACTAGCGGGAGCCAATGAGCAGTTCTTC; cdr3_aa: CASIQLAGANEQFF; j_call: TRBJ2-1; v_call: TRBV27; d_call: TRBD2; clone_size: -
cdr3_nt: TGCGCCAGCAGCCAAGATCGAGGAGGGGGCTCATCGGAGACCCAGTACTTC; cdr3_aa: CASSQDRGGGSSETQYF; j_call: TRBJ2-5; v_call: TRBV4-1; d_call: -; clone_size: -
cdr3_nt: TGCAGCGCCCTCGCGACTAGCGGGGGACCCGGATCGCGGGACGAGCAGTACTTC; cdr3_aa: CSALATSGGPGSRDEQYF; j_call: TRBJ2-7; v_call: TRBV29-1; d_call: TRBD2; clone_size: -
cdr3_nt: TGTGCCAGCAGTGACCACCCTGGCGCAGATACGCAGTATTTT; cdr3_aa: CASSDHPGADTQYF; j_call: TRBJ2-3; v_call: TRBV6-4; d_call: -; clone_size: -
cdr3_nt: TGTGCCAGCTTGTTTGGGACAGCAAATCAGCCCCAGCATTTT; cdr3_aa: CASLFGTANQPQHF; j_call: TRBJ1-5; v_call: TRBV6-6; d_call: TRBD1; clone_size: once
cdr3_nt: TGTGCCAGCAACCCCGGGACCTACCAAGAGACCCAGTACTTC; cdr3_aa: CASNPGTYQETQYF; j_call: TRBJ2-5; v_call: TRBV7-8; d_call: -; clone_size: -
cdr3_nt: TGTGCCACCCGCCAACAAGAGACCCAGTACTTC; cdr3_aa: CATRQQETQYF; j_call: TRBJ2-5; v_call: TRBV19; d_call: -; clone_size: -
cdr3_nt: TGCAGCGTTGAAGAGGTGCGGACAGGGGGCTACTATGGCTACACCTTC; cdr3_aa: CSVEEVRTGGYYGYTF; j_call: TRBJ1-2; v_call: TRBV29-1; d_call: TRBD1; clone_size: -
cdr3_nt: TGTGCCAGCAGCCCCGGGACTAGGGGATACAATGAGCAGTTCTTC; cdr3_aa: CASSPGTRGYNEQFF; j_call: TRBJ2-1; v_call: TRBV14; d_call: TRBD2; clone_size: -
cdr3_nt: TGCGCCAGCAGCCAGACGGGAGTAAGTGGCTACACCTTC; cdr3_aa: CASSQTGVSGYTF; j_call: TRBJ1-2; v_call: TRBV4-3; d_call: -; clone_size: few
cdr3_nt: TGTGCCAGTAGTATAAGGAGCCTAGCGGGAGCCAATGAGCAGTTCTTC; cdr3_aa: CASSIRSLAGANEQFF; j_call: TRBJ2-1; v_call: TRBV19; d_call: TRBD2; clone_size: -
cdr3_nt: TGCGCCAGCAGCCATCGGGAGGGCCTGGACAATGAGCAGTTCTTC; cdr3_aa: CASSHREGLDNEQFF; j_call: TRBJ2-1; v_call: TRBV5-1; d_call: TRBD2; clone_size: -
cdr3_nt: TGCGCCAGCAGCCTGGACGCCAGCGGGATAATGTACGAGCAGTACTTC; cdr3_aa: CASSLDASGIMYEQYF; j_call: TRBJ2-7; v_call: TRBV5-1; d_call: TRBD2; clone_size: once
cdr3_nt: TGTGCCTGGAGTGTAGGGCCAGGGGGCTCCTACGAGCAGTACTTC; cdr3_aa: CAWSVGPGGSYEQYF; j_call: TRBJ2-7; v_call: TRBV30; d_call: TRBD1; clone_size: once
cdr3_nt: TGCGCCAGCTACATTTCCGGCCCCCCCCCATATAGCAATCAGCCCCAGCATTTT; cdr3_aa: CASYISGPPPYSNQPQHF; j_call: TRBJ1-5; v_call: TRBV4-1; d_call: -; clone_size: few
cdr3_nt: TGTGCCAGCAGGAGGGACAGCTACTACAATGAGCAGTTCTTC; cdr3_aa: CASRRDSYYNEQFF; j_call: TRBJ2-1; v_call: TRBV6-6; d_call: TRBD1; clone_size: -
cdr3_nt: TGCGCCAGCAGCCAAGCCCCGGACAGGGTAGAACTGTTTTTT; cdr3_aa: CASSQAPDRVELFF; j_call: TRBJ1-4; v_call: TRBV4-1; d_call: TRBD1; clone_size: -
cdr3_nt: TGTGCCAGTAGTATTTTCGATGGCTACACCTTC; cdr3_aa: CASSIFDGYTF; j_call: TRBJ1-2; v_call: TRBV19; d_call: -; clone_size: -
cdr3_nt: TGTGCCAGCAGGGATAAAGGGCCTTCTAACTATGGCTACACCTTC; cdr3_aa: CASRDKGPSNYGYTF; j_call: TRBJ1-2; v_call: TRBV6-6; d_call: -; clone_size: -
cdr3_nt: TGTGCCAGCAGCCGGGACCTCACCGGGGAGCTGTTTTTT; cdr3_aa: CASSRDLTGELFF; j_call: TRBJ2-2; v_call: TRBV7-9; d_call: -; clone_size: few
cdr3_nt: TGTGCCAGCAGTCCCAATCTAGCGGGGAGGGGGCAGTACTTC; cdr3_aa: CASSPNLAGRGQYF; j_call: TRBJ2-7; v_call: TRBV27; d_call: TRBD2; clone_size: -
cdr3_nt: TGTGCCAGCAGTCGGACAGGGAATACCGGGGAGCTGTTTTTT; cdr3_aa: CASSRTGNTGELFF; j_call: TRBJ2-2; v_call: TRBV5-4; d_call: TRBD1; clone_size: -
cdr3_nt: TGCAGCGCCAGCAAAAGTGCGGGTGGAAACACCATATATTTT; cdr3_aa: CSASKSAGGNTIYF; j_call: TRBJ1-3; v_call: TRBV29-1; d_call: -; clone_size: -
cdr3_nt: TGTGCCAGTAGTATGGACAGTTTGACTCAGCCCCAGCATTTT; cdr3_aa: CASSMDSLTQPQHF; j_call: TRBJ1-5; v_call: TRBV19; d_call: -; clone_size: few
cdr3_nt: TGTGCCAGCAGCTGGAGGCCGGGGACTCACAACTCTGGGGCCAACGTCCTGACTTTC; cdr3_aa: CASSWRPGTHNSGANVLTF; j_call: TRBJ2-6; v_call: TRBV5-8; d_call: -; clone_size: -
cdr3_nt: TGCGCCAGCAGCTTGGCGGGAGAAAAGCAAGAGACCCAGTACTTC; cdr3_aa: CASSLAGEKQETQYF; j_call: TRBJ2-5; v_call: TRBV5-1; d_call: -; clone_size: -
cdr3_nt: TGTGCCAGCAGTTCCCAAACTGGGGCCAACGTCCTGACTTTC; cdr3_aa: CASSSQTGANVLTF; j_call: TRBJ2-6; v_call: TRBV27; d_call: -; clone_size: -
cdr3_nt: TGTGCCAGCTCACTCGGGAGGGCACAGGAGACCCAGTACTTC; cdr3_aa: CASSLGRAQETQYF; j_call: TRBJ2-5; v_call: TRBV18; d_call: TRBD2; clone_size: -
cdr3_nt: TGTGCCAGCAGCTCAGGGGCAAACACTGAAGCTTTCTTT; cdr3_aa: CASSSGANTEAFF; j_call: TRBJ1-1; v_call: TRBV5-6; d_call: -; clone_size: -
cdr3_nt: TGCGCCAGCAGCCCCCTTAAGGGACGGGAGGATGGGGAAAAACTGTTTTTT; cdr3_aa: CASSPLKGREDGEKLFF; j_call: TRBJ1-4; v_call: TRBV5-1; d_call: -; clone_size: -
cdr3_nt: TGTGCCAGCAGCCCGATCAGCGGGAGCTACGAGCAGTACTTC; cdr3_aa: CASSPISGSYEQYF; j_call: TRBJ2-7; v_call: TRBV11-2; d_call: TRBD2; clone_size: -
cdr3_nt: TGTGCCAGCAGCTCCGATACCGGGGAGCTGTTTTTT; cdr3_aa: CASSSDTGELFF; j_call: TRBJ2-2; v_call: TRBV11-2; d_call: -; clone_size: -
cdr3_nt: TGTGCCAGCAGCTATATCAGGGAGTTCAACTATGGCTACACCTTC; cdr3_aa: CASSYIREFNYGYTF; j_call: TRBJ1-2; v_call: TRBV13; d_call: -; clone_size: -
cdr3_nt: TGTGCCAGCCTGCCAGGTGGGACTTACGAGCAGTACTTC; cdr3_aa: CASLPGGTYEQYF; j_call: TRBJ2-7; v_call: TRBV2; d_call: -; clone_size: once
cdr3_nt: TGTGCCTGGAGCGCCTACAGGGCTCCTCGCACAGATACGCAGTATTTT; cdr3_aa: CAWSAYRAPRTDTQYF; j_call: TRBJ2-3; v_call: TRBV30; d_call: -; clone_size: -
cdr3_nt: TGTGCCAGTAGTACGGAACAGGGGTACAATCAGCCCCAGCATTTT; cdr3_aa: CASSTEQGYNQPQHF; j_call: TRBJ1-5; v_call: TRBV19; d_call: TRBD1; clone_size: -
cdr3_nt: TGTGCCAGCAGCCCGGGACTAGCGGGACGTTACTCTGGGGCCAACGTCCTGACTTTC; cdr3_aa: CASSPGLAGRYSGANVLTF; j_call: TRBJ2-6; v_call: TRBV7-2; d_call: TRBD2; clone_size: few
cdr3_nt: TGCGCCAGCAGTAAAGAAGGCGGGGTTAGCACAGATACGCAGTATTTT; cdr3_aa: CASSKEGGVSTDTQYF; j_call: TRBJ2-3; v_call: TRBV5-1; d_call: -; clone_size: -
cdr3_nt: TGTGCCAGCAGCCCCTCCGGACAGGGCTCTGGAAACACCATATATTTT; cdr3_aa: CASSPSGQGSGNTIYF; j_call: TRBJ1-3; v_call: TRBV5-4; d_call: TRBD1; clone_size: -
cdr3_nt: TGTGCCAGCAGTTTATCGGGCGGGACTAGCGGCACAGATACGCAGTATTTT; cdr3_aa: CASSLSGGTSGTDTQYF; j_call: TRBJ2-3; v_call: TRBV27; d_call: TRBD2; clone_size: -
cdr3_nt: TGTGCCAGCAGCTGGGGACAGGGAGGTTACGAGCAGTACTTC; cdr3_aa: CASSWGQGGYEQYF; j_call: TRBJ2-7; v_call: TRBV11-1; d_call: TRBD1; clone_size: -
cdr3_nt: TGTGCCAGCAGCTTAGGGATGCCGGGGTTCACCGGGGAGCTGTTTTTT; cdr3_aa: CASSLGMPGFTGELFF; j_call: TRBJ2-2; v_call: TRBV7-9; d_call: -; clone_size: few
cdr3_nt: TGTGCCAGCAGCTTGGCGGCTGGGGACCGCTCCTACGAGCAGTACTTC; cdr3_aa: CASSLAAGDRSYEQYF; j_call: TRBJ2-7; v_call: TRBV5-5; d_call: -; clone_size: -
cdr3_nt: TGTGCCAGCAGCTTAAGGACTAGCGGGAGGGCAGGAGGAGAGCAGTTCTTC; cdr3_aa: CASSLRTSGRAGGEQFF; j_call: TRBJ2-1; v_call: TRBV7-3; d_call: TRBD2; clone_size: -
cdr3_nt: TGTGCCAGCAGTGAAGCAGCGGGAGTGAACAATGAGCAGTTCTTC; cdr3_aa: CASSEAAGVNNEQFF; j_call: TRBJ2-1; v_call: TRBV25-1; d_call: TRBD2; clone_size: -
cdr3_nt: TGTGCCAGCAGCCCCGGGACGGCGTTCAATGAGCAGTTCTTC; cdr3_aa: CASSPGTAFNEQFF; j_call: TRBJ2-1; v_call: TRBV11-3; d_call: -; clone_size: -
cdr3_nt: TGTGCCAGCAGCAGGCTAGCGGGTCCCTACGAGCAGTACTTC; cdr3_aa: CASSRLAGPYEQYF; j_call: TRBJ2-7; v_call: TRBV7-2; d_call: TRBD2; clone_size: -
cdr3_nt: TGTGCCAGCAGTGGGGGGGCCGACGGCTATGGCTACACCTTC; cdr3_aa: CASSGGADGYGYTF; j_call: TRBJ1-2; v_call: TRBV6-4; d_call: -; clone_size: -
cdr3_nt: TGCGCCAGCAGCCGCGACCGGACTAGCGGGACCTACAATGAGCAGTTCTTC; cdr3_aa: CASSRDRTSGTYNEQFF; j_call: TRBJ2-1; v_call: TRBV5-1; d_call: TRBD2; clone_size: -
cdr3_nt: TGTGCCAGCAGCTTAGCCGGGACTAGCATCGCCAAGTTGAGGGAGCAGTACTTC; cdr3_aa: CASSLAGTSIAKLREQYF; j_call: TRBJ2-7; v_call: TRBV7-2; d_call: TRBD2; clone_size: -
cdr3_nt: TGTGCCAGCAGCTTACGCGGGGTGAGAGGAAGTGAGCAGTTCTTC; cdr3_aa: CASSLRGVRGSEQFF; j_call: TRBJ2-1; v_call: TRBV5-4; d_call: -; clone_size: -
cdr3_nt: TGCGCCAGCAGCCAACTGGGACTAGCGGGAGGGCCGCGGGAGACCCAGTACTTC; cdr3_aa: CASSQLGLAGGPRETQYF; j_call: TRBJ2-5; v_call: TRBV4-1; d_call: TRBD2; clone_size: medium-sized
cdr3_nt: TGTGCCAGCAGCTCCTCAGGGGCGTCAACTAATGAAAAACTGTTTTTT; cdr3_aa: CASSSSGASTNEKLFF; j_call: TRBJ1-4; v_call: TRBV7-9; d_call: -; clone_size: -
cdr3_nt: TGTGCCAGCAGCCAAGATTATGGTAGCGGGGAAGAGACCCAGTACTTC; cdr3_aa: CASSQDYGSGEETQYF; j_call: TRBJ2-5; v_call: TRBV4-2; d_call: TRBD2; clone_size: few
cdr3_nt: TGTGCCAGCAGCCCCCCAGTGGGTAACGGCAATGAGCAGTTCTTC; cdr3_aa: CASSPPVGNGNEQFF; j_call: TRBJ2-1; v_call: TRBV7-9; d_call: -; clone_size: -